This T cell receptor (beta chain) was retrieved from a study of CD8 T cells in Susac syndrome. Comment on this clonotype: Antigen unknown.

Trimming shortened V by 2 bases and J by 3 bases, and 3 bases separated the two germline ends. Germline V gene lookup returns CDR1 SNHLY and CDR2 FYNNEI. The CDR3 spans 12 residues. General study findings and limits: Only a relatively small number of individuals were included in the TCR sequencing and HLA analysis.

The RNA input was about 0.45 to 1 ug, and it was reverse transcribed with random hexamers. The authors amplified TCR beta CDR3 across 54 Vbeta and 13 Jbeta using immunoSEQ multiplex PCR. TCRdb fed the immunoSEQ multiplex PCR reads into MiXCR, producing one record per CDR3 protein. This table has a few hundred thousand distinct CDR3 sequences, approximately 91% appearing once. Sequenced input: CD8+ T cells from PBMCs. The rearrangement links TRBV2 to TRBJ2-3; D not certain. The origin of this receptor is a human donor with multiple sclerosis. This CDR3 is CASSEWTDTQYF. The DNA of the CDR3 is TGTGCCAGCAGTGAATGGACAGATACGCAGTATTTT.